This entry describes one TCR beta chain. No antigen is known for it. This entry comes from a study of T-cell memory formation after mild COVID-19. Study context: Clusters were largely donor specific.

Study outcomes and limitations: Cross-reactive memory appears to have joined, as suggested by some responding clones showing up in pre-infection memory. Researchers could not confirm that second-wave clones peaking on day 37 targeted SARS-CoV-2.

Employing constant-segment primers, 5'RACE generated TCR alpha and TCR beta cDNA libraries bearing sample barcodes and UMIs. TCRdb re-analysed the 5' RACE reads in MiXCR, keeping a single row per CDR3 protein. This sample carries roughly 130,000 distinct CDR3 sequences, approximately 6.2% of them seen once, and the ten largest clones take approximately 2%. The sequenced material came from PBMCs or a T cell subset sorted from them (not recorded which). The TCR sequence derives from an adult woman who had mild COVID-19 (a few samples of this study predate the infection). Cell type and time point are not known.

CDR3 amino acids: CASSPGSEAFF. The CDR3 DNA follows: TGTGCCAGCAGCCCAGGATCTGAAGCTTTCTTT. The chain couples TRBV12-3 or TRBV12-4 to TRBJ1-1; D is ambiguous. CDR3 length: 11 residues. The V and J ends lost 6 bases and 6 bases respectively, with 8 bases between them.